This TCR beta chain was recorded in a study of blood T cell repertoires in COVID-19. Method: immunoSEQ multiplex PCR; TCRdb's copy keeps in-frame clones and lacks some. Of 150,000 to 200,000 clones in the sample, under 90% were seen once. The V gene's germline CDR1 is SGHRS and CDR2 YFSETQ. CDR3 length: 17 amino acids. Trimming stripped 0 bases from V and 4 bases from J, with 17 bases between. Sequenced input: peripheral blood. The TCR originated in a woman of 80 years or more with acute or convalescent COVID-19. This chain joins TRBV5-1 and TRBJ1-3; D might be TRBD1 (6 bases). CDR3 sequence (DNA): TGCGCCAGCAGCTTGGGGCCCCCACAGGGAGCAGGAAACACCATATATTTT. Translated, it gives CASSLGPPQGAGNTIYF.